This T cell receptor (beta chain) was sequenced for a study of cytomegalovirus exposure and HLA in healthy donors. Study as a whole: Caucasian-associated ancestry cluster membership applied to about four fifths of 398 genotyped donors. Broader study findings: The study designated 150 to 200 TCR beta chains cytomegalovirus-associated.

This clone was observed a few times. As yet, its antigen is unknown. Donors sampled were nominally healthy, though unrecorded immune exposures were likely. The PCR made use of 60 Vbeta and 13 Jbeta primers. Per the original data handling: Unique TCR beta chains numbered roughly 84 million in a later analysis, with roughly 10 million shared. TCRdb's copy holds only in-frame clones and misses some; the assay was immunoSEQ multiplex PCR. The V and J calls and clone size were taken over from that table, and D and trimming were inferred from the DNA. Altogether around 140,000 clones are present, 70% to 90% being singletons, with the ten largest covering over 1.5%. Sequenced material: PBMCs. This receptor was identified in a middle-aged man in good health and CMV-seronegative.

CDR3 DNA: TGTGCCAGCAGCCCCAGCGGACTAGCGGGTATCACAGATACGCAGTATTTT. Protein: CASSPSGLAGITDTQYF. The chain is built from TRBV7-9 and TRBJ2-3; 11 positions agree with TRBD2. The CDR3 length is 17 residues. Germline loops: CDR1 SEHNR, CDR2 FQNEAQ (reference sequence). V gave up 5 bases and J gave up 2 bases; unmatched junction bases: 9.